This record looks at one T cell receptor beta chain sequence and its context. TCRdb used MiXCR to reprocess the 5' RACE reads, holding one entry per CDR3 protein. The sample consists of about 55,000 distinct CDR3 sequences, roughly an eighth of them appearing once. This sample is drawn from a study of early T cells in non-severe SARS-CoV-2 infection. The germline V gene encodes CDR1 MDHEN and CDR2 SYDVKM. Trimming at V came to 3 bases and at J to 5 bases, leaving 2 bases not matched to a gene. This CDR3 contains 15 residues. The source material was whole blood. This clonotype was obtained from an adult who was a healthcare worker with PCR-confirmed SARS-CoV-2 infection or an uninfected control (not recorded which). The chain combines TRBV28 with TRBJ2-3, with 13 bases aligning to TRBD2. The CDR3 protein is CASSLTSGRIDTQYF. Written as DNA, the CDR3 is TGTGCCAGCAGTTTGACTAGCGGGAGGATAGATACGCAGTATTTT.